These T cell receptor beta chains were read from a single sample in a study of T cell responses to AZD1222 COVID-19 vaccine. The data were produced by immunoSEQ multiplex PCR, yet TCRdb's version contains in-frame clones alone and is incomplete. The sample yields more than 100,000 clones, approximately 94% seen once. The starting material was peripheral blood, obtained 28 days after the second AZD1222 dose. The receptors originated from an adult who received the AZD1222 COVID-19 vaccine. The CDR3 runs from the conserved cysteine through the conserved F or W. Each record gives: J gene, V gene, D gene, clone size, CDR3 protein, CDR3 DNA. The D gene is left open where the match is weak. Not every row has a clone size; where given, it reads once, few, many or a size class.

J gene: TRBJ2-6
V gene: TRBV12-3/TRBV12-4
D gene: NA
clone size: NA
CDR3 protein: CASSLSGANVLTF
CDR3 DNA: TGTGCCAGCAGTTTATCTGGGGCCAACGTCCTGACTTTC

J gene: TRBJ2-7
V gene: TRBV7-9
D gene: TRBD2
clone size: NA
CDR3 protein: CASTPPKGTSGGDEQYF
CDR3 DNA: TGTGCCAGCACCCCCCCGAAGGGGACTAGCGGGGGAGACGAGCAGTACTTC

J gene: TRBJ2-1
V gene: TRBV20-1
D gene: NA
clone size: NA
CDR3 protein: CSASRGSSYNEQFF
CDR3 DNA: TGCAGTGCTAGTAGAGGGAGCTCCTACAATGAGCAGTTCTTC

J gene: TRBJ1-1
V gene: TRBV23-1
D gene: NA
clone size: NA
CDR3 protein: CASSPGQHKAAFF
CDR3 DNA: TGCGCCAGCAGTCCCGGACAGCACAAAGCGGCTTTCTTT

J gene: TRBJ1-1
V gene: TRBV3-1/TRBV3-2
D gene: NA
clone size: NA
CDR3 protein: CASSRRMNTEAFF
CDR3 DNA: TGTGCCAGCAGCCGAAGGATGAACACTGAAGCTTTCTTT

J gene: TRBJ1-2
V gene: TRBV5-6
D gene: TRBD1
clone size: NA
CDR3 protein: CASSLLGTGRNYGYTF
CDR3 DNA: TGTGCCAGCAGCTTGTTAGGGACAGGGCGGAACTATGGCTACACCTTC

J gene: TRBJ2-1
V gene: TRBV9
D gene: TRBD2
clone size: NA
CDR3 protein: CASSVGGNSYNEQFF
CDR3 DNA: TGTGCCAGCAGCGTGGGGGGGAACTCCTACAATGAGCAGTTCTTC

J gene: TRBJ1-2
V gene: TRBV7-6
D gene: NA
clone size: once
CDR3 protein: CASSLSTGHYGYTF
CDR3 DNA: TGTGCCAGCAGCTTAAGCACAGGCCACTATGGCTACACCTTC

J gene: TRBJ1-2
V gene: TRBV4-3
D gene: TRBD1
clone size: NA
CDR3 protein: CASSQDLTGTHGYTF
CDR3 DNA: TGCGCCAGCAGCCAAGATTTGACAGGGACCCATGGCTACACCTTC

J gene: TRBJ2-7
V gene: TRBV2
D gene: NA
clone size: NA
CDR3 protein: CASSESVGSGGRREQYF
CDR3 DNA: TGTGCCAGCAGTGAATCGGTCGGGAGTGGCGGTAGAAGGGAGCAGTACTTC

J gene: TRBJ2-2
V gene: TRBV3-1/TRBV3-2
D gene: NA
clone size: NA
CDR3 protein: CASSPLRNTGELFF
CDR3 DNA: TGTGCCAGCAGCCCTTTACGGAACACCGGGGAGCTGTTTTTT

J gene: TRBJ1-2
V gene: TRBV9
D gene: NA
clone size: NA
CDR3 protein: CASSPGQSNYGYTF
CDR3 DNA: TGTGCCAGCAGCCCAGGACAGTCTAACTATGGCTACACCTTC

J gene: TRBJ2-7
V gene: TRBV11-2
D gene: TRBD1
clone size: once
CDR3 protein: CASNLGQGYEQYF
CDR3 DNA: TGTGCCAGCAACTTAGGACAGGGCTACGAGCAGTACTTC

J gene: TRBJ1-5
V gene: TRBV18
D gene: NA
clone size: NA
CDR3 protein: CASSPLRDQPQHF
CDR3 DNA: TGTGCCAGCTCACCATTAAGAGATCAGCCCCAGCATTTT

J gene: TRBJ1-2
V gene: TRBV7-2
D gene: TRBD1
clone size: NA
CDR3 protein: CASSLGPGQAGDGYTF
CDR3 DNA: TGTGCCAGCAGCTTAGGCCCTGGACAGGCGGGCGACGGCTACACCTTC

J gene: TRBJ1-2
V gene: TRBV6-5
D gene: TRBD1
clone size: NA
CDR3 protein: CASRATGVGGYTF
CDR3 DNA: TGTGCCAGCAGGGCTACAGGGGTTGGTGGCTACACCTTC

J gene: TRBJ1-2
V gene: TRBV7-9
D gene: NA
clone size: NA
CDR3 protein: CASSLVGENYGYTF
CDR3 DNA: TGTGCCAGCAGCTTAGTCGGAGAGAACTATGGCTACACCTTC

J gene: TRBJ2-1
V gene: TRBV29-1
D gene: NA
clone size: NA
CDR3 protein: CSVAVPGVRVDEQFF
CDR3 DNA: TGCAGCGTTGCTGTGCCGGGTGTTCGTGTGGATGAGCAGTTCTTC

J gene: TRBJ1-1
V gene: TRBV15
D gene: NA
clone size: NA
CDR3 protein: CATSRDPRENTEAFF
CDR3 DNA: TGTGCCACCAGCAGAGATCCCCGGGAGAACACTGAAGCTTTCTTT